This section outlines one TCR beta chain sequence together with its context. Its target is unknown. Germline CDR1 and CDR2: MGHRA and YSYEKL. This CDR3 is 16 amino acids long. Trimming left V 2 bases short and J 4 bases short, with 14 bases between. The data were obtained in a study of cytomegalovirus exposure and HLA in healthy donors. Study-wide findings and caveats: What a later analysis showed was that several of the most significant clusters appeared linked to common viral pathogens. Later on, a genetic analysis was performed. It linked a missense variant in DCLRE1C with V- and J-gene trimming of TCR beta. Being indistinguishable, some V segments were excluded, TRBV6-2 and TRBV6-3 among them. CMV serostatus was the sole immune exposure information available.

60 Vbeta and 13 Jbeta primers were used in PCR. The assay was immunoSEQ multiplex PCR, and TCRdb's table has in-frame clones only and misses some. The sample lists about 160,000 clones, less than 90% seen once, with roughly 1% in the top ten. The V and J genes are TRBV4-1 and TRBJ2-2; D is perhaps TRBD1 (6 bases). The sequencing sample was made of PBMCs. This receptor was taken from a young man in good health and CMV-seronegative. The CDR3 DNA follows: TGCGCCAGCAGCCAACCCCAGGGGACGTCCACCGGGGAGCTGTTTTTT. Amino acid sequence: CASSQPQGTSTGELFF.